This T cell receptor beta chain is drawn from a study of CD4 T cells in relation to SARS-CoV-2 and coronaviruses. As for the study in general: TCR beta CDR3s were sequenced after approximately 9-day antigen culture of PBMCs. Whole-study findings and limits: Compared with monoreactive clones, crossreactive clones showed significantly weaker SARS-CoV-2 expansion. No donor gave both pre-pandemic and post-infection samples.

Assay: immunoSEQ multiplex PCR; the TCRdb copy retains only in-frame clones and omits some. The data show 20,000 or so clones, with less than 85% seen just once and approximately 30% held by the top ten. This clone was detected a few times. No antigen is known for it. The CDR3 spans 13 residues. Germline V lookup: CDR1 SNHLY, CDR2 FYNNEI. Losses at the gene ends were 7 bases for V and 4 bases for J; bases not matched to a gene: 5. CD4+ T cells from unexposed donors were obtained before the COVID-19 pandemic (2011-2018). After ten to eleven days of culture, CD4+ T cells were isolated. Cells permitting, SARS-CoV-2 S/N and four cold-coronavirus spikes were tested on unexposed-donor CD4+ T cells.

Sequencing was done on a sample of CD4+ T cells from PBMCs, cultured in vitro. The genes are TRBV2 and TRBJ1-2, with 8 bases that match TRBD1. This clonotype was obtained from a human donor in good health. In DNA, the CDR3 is TGTGCCAGCAAGGACAGGGATGGCTATGGCTACACCTTC. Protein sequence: CASKDRDGYGYTF.